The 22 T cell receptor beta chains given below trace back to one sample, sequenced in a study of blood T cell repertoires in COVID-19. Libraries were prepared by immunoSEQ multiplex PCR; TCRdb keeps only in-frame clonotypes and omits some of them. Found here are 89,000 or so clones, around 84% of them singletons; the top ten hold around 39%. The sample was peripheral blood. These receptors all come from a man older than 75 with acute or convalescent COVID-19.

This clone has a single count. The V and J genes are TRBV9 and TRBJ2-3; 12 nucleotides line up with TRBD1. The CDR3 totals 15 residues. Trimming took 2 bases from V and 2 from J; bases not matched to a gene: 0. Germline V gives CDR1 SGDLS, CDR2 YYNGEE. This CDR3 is CASSVGQGATDTQYF. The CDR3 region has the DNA TGTGCCAGCAGCGTGGGACAGGGGGCCACAGATACGCAGTATTTT.

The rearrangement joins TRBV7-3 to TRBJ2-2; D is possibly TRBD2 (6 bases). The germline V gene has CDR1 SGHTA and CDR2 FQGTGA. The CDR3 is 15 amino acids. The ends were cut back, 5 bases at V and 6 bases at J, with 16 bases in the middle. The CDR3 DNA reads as TGTGCCAGCAGCCAGACTAGGGGAAAGGCCGGGGAGCTGTTTTTT. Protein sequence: CASSQTRGKAGELFF. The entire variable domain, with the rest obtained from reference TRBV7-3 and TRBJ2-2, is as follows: GAGVSQTPSNKVTEKGKYVELRCDPISGHTALYWYRQSLGQGPEFLIYFQGTGAADDSGLPNDRFFAVRPEGSVSTLKIQRTERGDSAVYLCASSQTRGKAGELFFGEGSRLTVL.

The CDR3 nucleotides read TGTGCCAGCAGCCCCCAGACTAGCGGGCAGCCCTACGAGCAGTACTTC. This encodes CASSPQTSGQPYEQYF. V and J are TRBV9 and TRBJ2-7; 10 positions agree with TRBD2. Germline values: CDR1 SGDLS, CDR2 YYNGEE. This CDR3 comprises 16 residues. V shed 4 bases and J 2 bases; nucleotides not matched to a gene: 9.

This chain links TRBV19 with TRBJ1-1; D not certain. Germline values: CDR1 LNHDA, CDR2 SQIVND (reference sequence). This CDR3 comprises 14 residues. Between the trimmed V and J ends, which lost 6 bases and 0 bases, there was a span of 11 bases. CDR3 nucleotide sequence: TGTGCCAGTAGCGCTAGTATGATGAACACTGAAGCTTTCTTT. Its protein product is CASSASMMNTEAFF. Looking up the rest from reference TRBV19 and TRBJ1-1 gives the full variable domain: DGGITQSPKYLFRKEGQNVTLSCEQNLNHDAMYWYRQDPGQGLRLIYYSQIVNDFQKGDIAEGYSVSREKKESFPLTVTSAQKNPTAFYLCASSASMMNTEAFFGQGTRLTVV.

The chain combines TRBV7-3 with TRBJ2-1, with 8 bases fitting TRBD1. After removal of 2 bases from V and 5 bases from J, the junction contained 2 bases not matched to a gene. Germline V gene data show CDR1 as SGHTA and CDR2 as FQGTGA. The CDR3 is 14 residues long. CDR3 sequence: CASSLDRGHNEQFF. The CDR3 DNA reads TGTGCCAGCAGCTTAGACAGGGGTCACAATGAGCAGTTCTTC.

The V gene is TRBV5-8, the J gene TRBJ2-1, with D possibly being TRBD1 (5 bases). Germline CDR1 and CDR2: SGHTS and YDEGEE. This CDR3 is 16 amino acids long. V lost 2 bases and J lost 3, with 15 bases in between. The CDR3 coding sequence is TGTGCCAGCAGCTTAACAGGTTACCTTATCTACAATGAGCAGTTCTTC. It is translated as CASSLTGYLIYNEQFF.

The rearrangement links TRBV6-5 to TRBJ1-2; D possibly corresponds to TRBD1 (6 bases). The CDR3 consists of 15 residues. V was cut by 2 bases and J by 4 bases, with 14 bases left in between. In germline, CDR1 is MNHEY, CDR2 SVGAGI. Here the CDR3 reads CASSYESRGLYGYTF. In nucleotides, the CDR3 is TGTGCCAGCAGTTACGAAAGCAGGGGTCTCTATGGCTACACCTTC.

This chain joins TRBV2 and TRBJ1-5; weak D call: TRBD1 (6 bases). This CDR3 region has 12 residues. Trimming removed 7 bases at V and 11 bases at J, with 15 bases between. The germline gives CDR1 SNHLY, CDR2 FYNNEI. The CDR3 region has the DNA TGTGCCAGCAAGCAGGGGTCTCTATCCCAGCATTTT. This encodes CASKQGSLSQHF.

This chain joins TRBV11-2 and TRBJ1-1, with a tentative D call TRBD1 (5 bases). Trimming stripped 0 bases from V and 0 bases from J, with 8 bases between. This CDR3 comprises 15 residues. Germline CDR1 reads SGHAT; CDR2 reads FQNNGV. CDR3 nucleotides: TGTGCCAGCAGCTTAGACAGGGTCATGAACACTGAAGCTTTCTTT. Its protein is CASSLDRVMNTEAFF.

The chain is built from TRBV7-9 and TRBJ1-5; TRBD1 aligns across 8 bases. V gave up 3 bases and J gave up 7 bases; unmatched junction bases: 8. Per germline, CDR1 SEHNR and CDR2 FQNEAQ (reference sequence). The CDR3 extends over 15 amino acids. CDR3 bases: TGTGCCAGCAGCTTCTCGACAGGGGTCGGACAGCCCCAGCATTTT. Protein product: CASSFSTGVGQPQHF.

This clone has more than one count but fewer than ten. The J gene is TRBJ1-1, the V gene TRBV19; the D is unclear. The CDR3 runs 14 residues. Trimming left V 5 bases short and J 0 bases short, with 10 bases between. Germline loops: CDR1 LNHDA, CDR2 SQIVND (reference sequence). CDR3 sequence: CASSFGGLNTEAFF. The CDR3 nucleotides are TGTGCCAGTAGTTTTGGCGGTTTGAACACTGAAGCTTTCTTT.

CDR3 in amino acids: CASSQGRGNNSPLHF. In nucleotides, the CDR3 is TGTGCCAGCAGCCAAGGGCGGGGGAATAATTCACCCCTCCACTTT. This rearrangement joins TRBV3-1 (or the pseudogene TRBV3-2) to TRBJ1-6, with D tentatively TRBD1 (5 bases). Germline loops: CDR1 LGHDT, CDR2 YNNKEL (reference sequence). Deletions cut 1 base from V and 5 bases from J, with 9 bases between. The CDR3 loop spans 15 amino acids.

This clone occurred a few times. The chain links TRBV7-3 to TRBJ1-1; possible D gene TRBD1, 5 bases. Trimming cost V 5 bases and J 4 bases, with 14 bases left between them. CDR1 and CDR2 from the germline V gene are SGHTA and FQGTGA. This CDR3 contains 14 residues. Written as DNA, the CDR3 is TGTGCCAGCAGCCCTGGGGGGTGGGCCACTGAAGCTTTCTTT. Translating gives CASSPGGWATEAFF. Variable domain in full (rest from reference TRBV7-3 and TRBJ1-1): GAGVSQTPSNKVTEKGKYVELRCDPISGHTALYWYRQSLGQGPEFLIYFQGTGAADDSGLPNDRFFAVRPEGSVSTLKIQRTERGDSAVYLCASSPGGWATEAFFGQGTRLTVV.

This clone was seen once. CDR3 loop: CASSIQGLGTEAFF. CDR3 DNA sequence: TGTGCCAGTAGTATACAGGGACTCGGCACTGAAGCTTTCTTT. The gene calls are TRBV19 and TRBJ1-1; D is possibly TRBD1 (5 bases). Germline V CDR1 and CDR2: LNHDA, SQIVND (reference sequence). CDR3 length: 14 residues. Between the trimmed V and J ends, which lost 2 bases and 4 bases, there was a span of 11 bases.

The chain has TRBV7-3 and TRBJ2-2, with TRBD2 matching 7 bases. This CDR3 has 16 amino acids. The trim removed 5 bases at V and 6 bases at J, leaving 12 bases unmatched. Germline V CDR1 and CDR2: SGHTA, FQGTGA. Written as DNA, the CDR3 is TGTGCCAGCAGCCCGACGGGACTAAGTTTAGCCGGGGAGCTGTTTTTT. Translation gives CASSPTGLSLAGELFF.

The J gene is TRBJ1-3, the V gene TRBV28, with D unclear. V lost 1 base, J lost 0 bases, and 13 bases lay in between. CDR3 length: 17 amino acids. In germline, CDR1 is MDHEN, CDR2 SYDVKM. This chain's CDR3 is CASSLYGLAPSGNTIYF. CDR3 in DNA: TGTGCCAGCAGTTTATACGGGTTAGCCCCCTCTGGAAACACCATATATTTT.

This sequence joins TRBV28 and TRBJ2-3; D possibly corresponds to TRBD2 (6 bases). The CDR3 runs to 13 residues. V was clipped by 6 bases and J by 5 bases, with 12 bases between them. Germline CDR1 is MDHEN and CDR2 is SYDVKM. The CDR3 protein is CASSPGTVDTQYF. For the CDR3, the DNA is TGTGCCAGCAGCCCCGGGACTGTAGATACGCAGTATTTT.

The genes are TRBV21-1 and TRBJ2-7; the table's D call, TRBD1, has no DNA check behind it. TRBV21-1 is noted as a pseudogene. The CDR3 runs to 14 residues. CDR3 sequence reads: CASTPGAGGHEQYF. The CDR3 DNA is TGTGCCAGCACCCCCGGGGCAGGGGGGCACGAGCAGTACTTC.

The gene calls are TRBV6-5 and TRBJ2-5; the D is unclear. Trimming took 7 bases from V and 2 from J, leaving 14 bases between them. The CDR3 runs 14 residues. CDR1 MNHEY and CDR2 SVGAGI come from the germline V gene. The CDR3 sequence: CASNAYAPQETQYF. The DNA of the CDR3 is TGTGCCAGCAATGCGTATGCCCCACAAGAGACCCAGTACTTC.

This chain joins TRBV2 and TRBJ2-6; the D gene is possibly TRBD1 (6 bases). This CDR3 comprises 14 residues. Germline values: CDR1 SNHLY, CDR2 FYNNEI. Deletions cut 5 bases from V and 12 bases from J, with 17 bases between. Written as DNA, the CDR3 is TGTGCCAGCAGTCCGGACAGTGTAAGTCCCGTCCTGACTTTC. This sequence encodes CASSPDSVSPVLTF.

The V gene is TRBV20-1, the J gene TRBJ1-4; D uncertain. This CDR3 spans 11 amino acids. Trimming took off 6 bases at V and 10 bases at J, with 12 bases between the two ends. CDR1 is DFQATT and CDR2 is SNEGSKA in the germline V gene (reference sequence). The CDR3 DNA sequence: TGCAGTGCCCCGACTAGTGTAAAACTGTTTTTT. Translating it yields CSAPTSVKLFF.

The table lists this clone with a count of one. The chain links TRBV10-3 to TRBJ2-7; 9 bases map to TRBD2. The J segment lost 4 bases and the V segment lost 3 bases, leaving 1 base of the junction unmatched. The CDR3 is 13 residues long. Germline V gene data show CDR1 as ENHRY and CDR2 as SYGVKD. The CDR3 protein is CAISEGLAYEQYF. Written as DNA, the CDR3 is TGTGCCATCAGTGAAGGACTAGCGTACGAGCAGTACTTC.